Below are 3 T cell receptor beta chains sequenced from a single sample in a study of T cells after yellow fever vaccination. A single record per CDR3 protein comes from TCRdb applying MiXCR to the 5' RACE reads. The data hold 450,000 to 550,000 distinct CDR3 sequences, with roughly 19% observed a single time. The specimen comprised PBMCs, sampled 15 days after the yellow fever booster vaccination. The receptors come from a man aged 25 to 40 who received the YFV17D yellow fever vaccine.

The rearrangement links TRBV4-2 to TRBJ2-2; no clear D. Trimming removed 0 bases at V and 0 bases at J, with 11 bases between. The CDR3 is 17 residues long. Per germline, CDR1 LGHNA and CDR2 YNFKEQ. The CDR3 here is CASSQERGLANTGELFF. CDR3 DNA sequence: TGTGCCAGCAGCCAAGAACGCGGCCTAGCGAACACCGGGGAGCTGTTTTTT.

The chain has TRBV5-6 and TRBJ2-7; a possible D gene is TRBD2 (6 bases). Trimming left V 5 bases short and J 3 bases short, with 12 bases between. Germline V gene data show CDR1 as SGHDT and CDR2 as YYEEEE. CDR3 size: 13 residues. CDR3 DNA: TGTGCCAGCAGGAGGACTACGTTCTACGAGCAGTACTTC. Its protein is CASRRTTFYEQYF.

This clonotype was found a few times. The J gene is TRBJ2-2, the V gene TRBV2; 9 nucleotides line up with TRBD1. The CDR3 is 15 residues long. Losses at the gene ends were 7 bases for V and 3 bases for J; bases not matched to a gene: 6. Germline V gives CDR1 SNHLY, CDR2 FYNNEI. The CDR3 nucleotides are TGTGCCAGCATGTTGGACAGGGGATACACCGGGGAGCTGTTTTTT. This codes for CASMLDRGYTGELFF.